The next 12 T cell receptor beta chains were all read from a single sample in a study of shared clonotypes between healthy human individuals. Naive CD8 cells lacked CD45RO, underwent positive selection for CCR7 and left out terminally differentiated effector memory CD45RA+ cells. Assay: immunoSEQ multiplex PCR; the TCRdb copy retains only in-frame clones and omits some. The table has about 2.2 million clones, just under 95% seen once. The sequencing sample was made of naive CD8+ T cells from PBMCs. These receptors all come from a man aged 18 to 29 in good health. Some clones in this sample may be carry-over from other donors' samples.

This rearrangement joins TRBV6-1 to TRBJ1-2, with D unclear. Germline V gives CDR1 MNHNS, CDR2 SASEGT. The CDR3 sequence is 15 residues long. Trimming removed 5 bases at V and 4 bases at J, with 17 bases between. The CDR3 DNA sequence: TGTGCCAGCAGTCACGAAAATTGGGAGGGCTATGGCTACACCTTC. Amino acid sequence: CASSHENWEGYGYTF.

This clone appeared a single time. Other nucleotide sequences from this sample produce the same CDR3. The genes are TRBV4-3 and TRBJ2-7; 12 bases line up with TRBD2. Germline V gene data show CDR1 as LGHNA and CDR2 as YSLEER. V lost 3 bases, J lost 7 bases, and 4 bases stayed unmatched. The CDR3 runs to 14 residues. This CDR3 is CASSQGGLAGEQYF. DNA of the CDR3: TGCGCCAGCAGCCAGGGCGGACTAGCGGGGGAGCAGTACTTC.

The chain's CDR3 is CASRGTSGSTDTQYF. The CDR3 nucleotides read TGTGCCAGTAGGGGGACTAGCGGATCCACAGATACGCAGTATTTT. This rearrangement joins TRBV19 to TRBJ2-3; 11 bases align to TRBD2. V lost 6 bases and J lost 2; bases outside the gene matches: 4. This CDR3 has 15 amino acids. Germline V gives CDR1 LNHDA, CDR2 SQIVND (reference sequence).

The rearrangement uses TRBV19 and TRBJ1-1, with D perhaps TRBD1 (5 bases). The CDR3 is made up of 15 amino acids. CDR1 LNHDA and CDR2 SQIVND come from the germline V gene (reference sequence). The V end lost 3 bases, the J end lost 11 bases, and 22 bases lay between the germline ends. The CDR3 region has the DNA TGTGCCAGTAGTATTATAGGGGTCCCTGAACGATCCGCTTTCTTT. It codes for CASSIIGVPERSAFF.

The chain uses TRBV9 and TRBJ2-2, with D possibly matching TRBD2 (9 bases). Germline V gene sequence: CDR1 SGDLS, CDR2 YYNGEE. Trimming took off 4 bases at V and 7 bases at J, with 35 bases between the two ends. The CDR3 contains 21 residues. The CDR3 loop is CASSPSGQGAWREGRGGELFF. CDR3 sequence (DNA): TGTGCCAGCAGCCCCAGCGGGCAGGGGGCATGGCGGGAGGGCCGTGGCGGGGAGCTGTTTTTT.

This clone has only one observation. This CDR3 reads CASSLEPGQGDNEQFF. CDR3 in DNA: TGTGCCAGCAGCTTAGAGCCGGGACAGGGCGACAATGAGCAGTTCTTC. V and J are TRBV7-8 and TRBJ2-1; 9 bases match TRBD1. The CDR3 length is 16 residues. CDR1 SGHVS and CDR2 FQNEAQ come from the germline V gene. The V gene end was trimmed by 1 base and the J gene end by 5 bases; junction bases not matched to a gene: 6.

The chain recombines TRBV4-2 with TRBJ2-1; 7 positions agree with TRBD2. With 2 bases clipped from V and 9 bases from J, the junction kept 13 bases outside the gene matches. CDR1 is LGHNA and CDR2 is YNFKEQ in the germline V gene. There are 16 residues in the CDR3. CDR3 amino acids: CASSQLDSGLNSEQFF. As DNA, the CDR3 is TGTGCCAGCAGCCAACTGGATAGCGGGCTAAACAGTGAGCAGTTCTTC.

This chain uses TRBV5-8 with TRBJ2-1, with 8 bases identical to TRBD2. The CDR3 extends over 15 amino acids. Germline values: CDR1 SGHTS, CDR2 YDEGEE. V gave up 4 bases and J gave up 0 bases; unmatched junction bases: 3. For the CDR3, the DNA is TGTGCCAGCAGCATCAGCGGGAGCTCCTACAATGAGCAGTTCTTC. It specifies CASSISGSSYNEQFF.

CDR3 in DNA: TGTGCCAGCAGTTCCCCGCCGCGCAGGGACACAGATACGCAGTATTTT. As protein: CASSSPPRRDTDTQYF. The chain has TRBV6-5 and TRBJ2-3, with D tentatively TRBD1 (5 bases). Between the trimmed V and J ends, which lost 4 bases and 2 bases, there was a span of 16 bases. The germline gives CDR1 MNHEY, CDR2 SVGAGI. The CDR3 has 16 amino acids.

Concerning this clone: Different DNA sequences within this sample yield the same CDR3. The CDR3 is CASSLSSYNEQFF. The CDR3 bases are TGTGCCAGCAGTTTGAGCTCCTACAATGAGCAGTTCTTC. The chain employs TRBV6-5 and TRBJ2-1; D is unclear. The germline V and J ends were trimmed by 4 bases and 0 bases, with 4 bases remaining between them. Per the germline V gene, CDR1 is MNHEY and CDR2 is SVGAGI. The CDR3 runs to 13 residues.

The chain couples TRBV9 to TRBJ1-2, with 8 bases lining up with TRBD1. Germline V CDR1 and CDR2: SGDLS, YYNGEE. The CDR3 runs 14 residues. Trimming cost V 4 bases and J 8 bases; bases outside gene matches: 10. CDR3 loop: CASSHPHRGEGYTF. The CDR3 DNA is TGTGCCAGCAGCCACCCGCACAGGGGGGAGGGCTACACCTTC.

The J gene is TRBJ2-5, the V gene TRBV5-4, with D perhaps TRBD1 (7 bases). Germline CDR1 and CDR2: SGHNT and YYREEE (reference sequence). Trimming shortened V by 0 bases and J by 5 bases, and 20 bases separated the two germline ends. This CDR3 is 17 amino acids long. The CDR3 DNA is TGTGCCAGCAGCTTGGCCGGGGGACAGTACCTAATTGAGACCCAGTACTTC. This sequence encodes CASSLAGGQYLIETQYF.